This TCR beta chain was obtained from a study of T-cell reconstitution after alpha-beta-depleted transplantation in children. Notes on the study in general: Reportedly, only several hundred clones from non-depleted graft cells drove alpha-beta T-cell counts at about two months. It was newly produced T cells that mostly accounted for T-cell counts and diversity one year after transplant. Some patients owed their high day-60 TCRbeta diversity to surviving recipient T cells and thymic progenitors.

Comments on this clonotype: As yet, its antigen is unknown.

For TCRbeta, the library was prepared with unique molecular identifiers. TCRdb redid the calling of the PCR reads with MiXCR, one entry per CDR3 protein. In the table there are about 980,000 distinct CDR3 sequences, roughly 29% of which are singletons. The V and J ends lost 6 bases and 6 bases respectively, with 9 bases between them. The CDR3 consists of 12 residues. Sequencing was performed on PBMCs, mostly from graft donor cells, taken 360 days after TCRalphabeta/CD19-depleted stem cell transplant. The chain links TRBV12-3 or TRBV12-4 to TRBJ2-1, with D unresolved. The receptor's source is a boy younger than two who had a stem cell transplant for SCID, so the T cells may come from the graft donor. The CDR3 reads CASSFQLNEQFF. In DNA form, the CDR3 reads TGTGCCAGCAGCTTTCAACTCAATGAGCAGTTCTTC.